A single sample is the source of the 11 T cell receptor beta chains below, sequenced in a study of shared clonotypes between healthy human individuals. The assay was immunoSEQ multiplex PCR, and TCRdb's table has in-frame clones only and misses some. The table has about 680,000 clones, roughly nine tenths seen once. CD8 cells classed as naive were CD45RO-negative and positively selected for CCR7, excluding terminally differentiated effector memory CD45RA+ cells. The sample consisted of naive CD8+ T cells sorted from blood. These receptors all stem from a young man in good health.

In this sample, this clone turned up once. V gene TRBV7-8 combines with J gene TRBJ2-5; D might be TRBD1 or TRBD2, each matching 5 bases. The germline V and J ends were trimmed by 6 bases and 5 bases, with 13 bases remaining between them. CDR1 is SGHVS, CDR2 FQNEAQ, per germline. CDR3 length: 13 residues. DNA of the CDR3: TGTGCCAGCAGGGGACCTAGAGAGGAGACCCAGTACTTC. Protein: CASRGPREETQYF.

This rearrangement joins TRBV27 to TRBJ2-7; the D gene could be TRBD1 or TRBD2 (6 bases each). The length of the CDR3 is 13 residues. V lost 5 bases and J 2 bases, leaving 10 bases between the germline ends. The germline V gene encodes CDR1 MNHEY and CDR2 SMNVEV (reference sequence). As DNA, the CDR3 is TGTGCCAGCAGTAAGAGGGGGGCCTACGAGCAGTACTTC. Translation gives CASSKRGAYEQYF.

This chain uses TRBV5-6 with TRBJ2-7; TRBD2 aligns across 7 bases. V shed 3 bases and J 1 base; nucleotides not matched to a gene: 19. Germline CDR1 is SGHDT and CDR2 is YYEEEE. This CDR3 has 19 amino acids. CDR3 protein: CASSSTFGGVTRESYEQYF. CDR3 in DNA: TGTGCCAGCAGCTCGACTTTTGGGGGGGTGACGCGGGAGTCCTACGAGCAGTACTTC.

The chain carries TRBV2 and TRBJ2-7; D uncertain. V was trimmed by 4 bases and J by 3 bases, leaving 7 bases between them. From germline, CDR1 is SNHLY and CDR2 FYNNEI. The CDR3 has 12 amino acids. DNA of the CDR3: TGTGCCAGCAGTGGAGGAGTCTACGAGCAGTACTTC. Translating gives CASSGGVYEQYF.

The CDR3: CASSVGADNEQFF. The CDR3 region has the DNA TGTGCCAGCAGCGTTGGGGCAGACAATGAGCAGTTCTTC. The chain couples TRBV2 to TRBJ2-1; D might be TRBD1 (5 bases). The ends were cut back, 6 bases at V and 5 bases at J, with 11 bases in the middle. The CDR3 length is 13 residues. Germline values: CDR1 SNHLY, CDR2 FYNNEI.

The V and J genes are TRBV6-6 and TRBJ2-7; D is unresolved. This CDR3 is built from 12 residues. CDR1 MNHNY and CDR2 SVGAGI come from the germline V gene (reference sequence). Between the trimmed V and J ends, which lost 5 bases and 7 bases, there was a span of 12 bases. The CDR3 reads CASSPRPWEQYF. CDR3 coding DNA: TGTGCCAGCAGTCCCCGACCCTGGGAGCAGTACTTC.

This chain connects TRBV6-1 to TRBJ2-7, with 8 positions matching TRBD2. The V and J ends lost 4 bases and 4 bases, in that order; junction bases with no gene match: 6. Germline CDR1 reads MNHNS; CDR2 reads SASEGT. The CDR3 length is 14 residues. In nucleotides, the CDR3 is TGTGCCAGCAGTGCAAGCGGGAGCTATTACGAGCAGTACTTC. Translated, it gives CASSASGSYYEQYF.

The V call is TRBV7-2, the J call TRBJ2-1; 8 bases map to TRBD2. The CDR3 covers 19 residues. Trimming removed 7 bases from V and 3 bases from J; junction bases left unmatched: 20. The germline CDR1 and CDR2 sequences are SGHTA and FQGNSA. The DNA of the CDR3 is TGTGCCAGCACCACGCAGGTAACTACCGGGACTAGAAACTACAATGAGCAGTTCTTC. Protein sequence: CASTTQVTTGTRNYNEQFF. The variable domain in full, with the rest retrieved from reference TRBV7-2 and TRBJ2-1, is GAGVSQSPSNKVTEKGKDVELRCDPISGHTALYWYRQSLGQGLEFLIYFQGNSAPDKSGLPSDRFSAERTGGSVSTLTIQRTQQEDSAVYLCASTTQVTTGTRNYNEQFFGPGTRLTVL.

The chain links TRBV5-4 to TRBJ2-7; weak D call: TRBD2 (5 bases). The CDR3 length is 14 residues. The V end was cut by 2 bases, the J end by 0 bases, with 9 bases between. CDR1 is SGHNT and CDR2 is YYREEE in the germline V gene (reference sequence). The CDR3 DNA reads as TGTGCCAGCAGCTTTCGGGGAGCCTCCTACGAGCAGTACTTC. Protein product: CASSFRGASYEQYF.

Comment on this clone: Its ends do not fully match the called genes, so a read error is possible. This sequence joins TRBV2 and TRBJ2-7; 12 bases fit TRBD1. This CDR3 has 15 amino acids. Germline V gene sequence: CDR1 SNHLY, CDR2 FYNNEI. Written as DNA, the CDR3 is TGTGCCAGCAAGTTTGGGACAGGGGGCTCCAACGAGCAGTACTTC. Amino acid sequence: CASKFGTGGSNEQYF.

V and J are TRBV11-1 and TRBJ2-1; TRBD2 matches 14 bases. Trimming at V came to 5 bases and at J to 8 bases, leaving 5 bases not matched to a gene. Looked up from germline, CDR1 is SGHAT and CDR2 is FQDESV (reference sequence). This CDR3 has 15 residues. The CDR3 sequence is CASSPGTSGSYEQFF. CDR3 in DNA: TGTGCCAGCAGCCCCGGGACTAGCGGGAGTTATGAGCAGTTCTTC.